This T cell receptor beta chain was captured in a study of blood T cell repertoires in COVID-19. Study-wide context: The samples span acute and convalescent COVID-19 from the United States, Italy and Spain. The cDNA or gDNA used as material had been derived from T cells, B-cell-depleted T cells, or PBMCs.

In the original analysis: Amplifying reference gene primers gave estimates of nucleated cell counts. TCRdb keeps only in-frame clones here, not all; method: immunoSEQ multiplex PCR. D and trimming come from the DNA, and the V and J calls and clone size come from that table. The sample includes about 55,000 clones, roughly 90% of them seen just once. In germline, CDR1 is SQVTM, CDR2 ANQGSEA. The CDR3 length is 13 residues. V was trimmed by 4 bases and J by 0 bases, leaving 9 bases between them. The gene calls are TRBV29-1 and TRBJ1-2; TRBD1 might be the D (5 bases). The TCR was taken from a man aged 60 to 75 with active COVID-19. Sequences were obtained from peripheral blood. In DNA form, the CDR3 reads TGCAGCGTTGGGGCAGGGACTAACTATGGCTACACCTTC. It codes for CSVGAGTNYGYTF.